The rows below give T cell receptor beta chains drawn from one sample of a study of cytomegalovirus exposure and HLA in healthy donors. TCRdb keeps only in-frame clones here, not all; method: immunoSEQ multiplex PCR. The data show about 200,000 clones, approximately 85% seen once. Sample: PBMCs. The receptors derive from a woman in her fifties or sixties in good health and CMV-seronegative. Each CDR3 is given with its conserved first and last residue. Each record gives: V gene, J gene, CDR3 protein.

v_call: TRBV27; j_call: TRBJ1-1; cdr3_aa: CASSLDFGEVNTEAFF
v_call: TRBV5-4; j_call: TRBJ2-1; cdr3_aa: CASSLELGEGGEQFF
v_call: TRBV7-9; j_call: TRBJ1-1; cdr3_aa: CASSLREKRNTEAFF
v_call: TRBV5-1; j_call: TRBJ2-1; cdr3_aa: CASSLSLAGYNEQFF
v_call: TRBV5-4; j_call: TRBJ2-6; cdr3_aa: CASSLGVRAGANVLTF
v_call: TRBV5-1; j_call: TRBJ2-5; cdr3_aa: CASSLDAGGQETQYF
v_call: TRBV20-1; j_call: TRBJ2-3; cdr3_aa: CSASGTARYF
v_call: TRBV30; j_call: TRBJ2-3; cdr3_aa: CAWSISRTGGTDTQYF
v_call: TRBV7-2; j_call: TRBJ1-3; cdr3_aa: CASSLEQAGSGNTIYF
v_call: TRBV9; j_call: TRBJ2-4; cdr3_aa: CASSAQQGKAKNIQYF
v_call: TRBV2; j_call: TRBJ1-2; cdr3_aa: CASSKQTALYGYTF
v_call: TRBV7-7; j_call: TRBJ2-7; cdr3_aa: CASSSPDRPGEQYF
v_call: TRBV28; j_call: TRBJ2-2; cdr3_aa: CASSLPQGNVGELFF
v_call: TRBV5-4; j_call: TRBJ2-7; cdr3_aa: CASSLGQEVTYEQYF
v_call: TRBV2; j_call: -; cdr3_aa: CASSEILRAYEQYF
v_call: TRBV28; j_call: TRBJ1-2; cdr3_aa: CASSPGGRSNYGYTF
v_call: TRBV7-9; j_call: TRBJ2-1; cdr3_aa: CASRMPGGVPNEQFF
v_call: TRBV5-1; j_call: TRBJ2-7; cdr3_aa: CASSSRTGKEDEQYF
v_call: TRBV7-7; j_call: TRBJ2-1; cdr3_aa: CASSPLDRVHEQFF
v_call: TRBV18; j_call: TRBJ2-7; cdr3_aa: CASSPNPPGGYDYEQYF
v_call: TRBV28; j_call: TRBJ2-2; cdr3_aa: CASRSWTSGNTGELFF
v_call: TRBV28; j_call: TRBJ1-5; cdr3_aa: CASSFFRIRNQPQHF
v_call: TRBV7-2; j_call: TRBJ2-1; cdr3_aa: CASSSSSGRANNEQFF
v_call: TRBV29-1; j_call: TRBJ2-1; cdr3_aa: CSVDVLAGDNEQFF
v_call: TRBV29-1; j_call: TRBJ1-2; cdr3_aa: CSVKDRGDILTF
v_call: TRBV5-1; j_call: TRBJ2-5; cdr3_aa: CASSLQVLRQETQYF
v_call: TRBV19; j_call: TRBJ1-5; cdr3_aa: CASIDRGELSNQPQHF
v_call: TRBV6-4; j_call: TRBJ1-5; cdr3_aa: CASRGSRGASNQPQHF
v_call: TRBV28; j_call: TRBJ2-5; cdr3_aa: CASSLSPGQETQYF
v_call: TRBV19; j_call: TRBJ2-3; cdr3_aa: CASSIWTGGRDTQYF
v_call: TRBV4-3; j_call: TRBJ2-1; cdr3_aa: CASSQVAGYYNEQFF
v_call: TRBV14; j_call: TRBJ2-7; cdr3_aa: CASKGGYGRSEQYF